The T cell receptor (beta chain) under discussion was sequenced for a study of OX40 agonist ivuxolimab in advanced cancers. Study-level information: Patients took ivuxolimab, an agonistic anti-OX40 (CD134) antibody. Study-level points and caveats: CD4+ T cells averaged fewer expanded clones than CD8+ T cells. CD4+ and CD8+ blood T cells expanded clonally by week 6 at 0.1 to 3.0 mg/kg.

Sequenced by immunoSEQ multiplex PCR; TCRdb stores in-frame clones only, minus some. In the table there are about 58,000 clones, around 88% of which are singletons. To note about this clone: Its antigen is not identified.

The CDR3 contains 13 residues. Germline V CDR1 and CDR2: GTSNPN, SVGIG (reference sequence). Unmatched junction bases numbered 1, after V lost 2 bases and J lost 2 bases. The chain has TRBV30 and TRBJ2-7, with TRBD1 matching over 9 bases. The source is an adult with an advanced solid tumor such as melanoma, head and neck, liver or kidney cancer. Sequenced material: CD4+ or CD8+ T cells sorted from blood, taken in a trial of the OX40 agonist ivuxolimab. In DNA, the CDR3 is TGTGCCTGGAGTTGGGACAGGGCCTACGAGCAGTACTTC. This sequence encodes CAWSWDRAYEQYF.